The rows below give T cell receptor beta chains drawn from one sample of a study of beta chain features in type 1 diabetes. The method was immunoSEQ multiplex PCR; TCRdb's version includes in-frame clones alone and lacks a portion of them. The table lists 600,000 or so clones, over 12% of them singletons, with roughly 0.04% in the top ten. Sequencing was performed on naive CD4+ T cells from blood. All receptors come from a man younger than 35 with type 1 diabetes. Both conserved end residues are part of each CDR3. A D gene is named only where the DNA matches it firmly. Clone size, where shown, is once, few, many, or a class for clones that have expanded.

few	TRBV5-4	NA	16	TRBJ2-2	TGTGCCAGCAGCTACGGTGGTACCTCAAACACCGGGGAGCTGTTTTTT	CASSYGGTSNTGELFF
NA	TRBV6-5	NA	12	TRBJ1-3	TGTGCCAGTTCGTCCGCGTGGGACACCATATATTTT	CASSSAWDTIYF
NA	TRBV5-4	NA	16	TRBJ2-3	TGTGCCAGCAGCCTACTCGGCGGGCTAGGCACAGATACGCAGTATTTT	CASSLLGGLGTDTQYF
NA	TRBV5-1	TRBD2	17	TRBJ2-2	TGCGCCACCAGGAGGTCTAGCGGGAGGACGAACACCGGGGAGCTGTTTTTT	CATRRSSGRTNTGELFF
NA	TRBV29-1	TRBD1	11	TRBJ1-2	TGCAGCGTGCGACAGGGGCTCATCTACACCTTC	CSVRQGLIYTF
few	TRBV5-1	NA	12	TRBJ1-1	TGCGCCAGCAGGGAGAAGAACACTGAAGCTTTCTTT	CASREKNTEAFF
NA	TRBV29-1	NA	14	TRBJ2-3	TGCAGCGCGCGAAGGGACAACACCAGGGATACGCAGTATTTT	CSARRDNTRDTQYF
few	TRBV27	NA	16	TRBJ2-3	TGTGCCAGCAGTTTAAGACACGCGACGACCCCAGATACGCAGTATTTT	CASSLRHATTPDTQYF
few	TRBV21-1	NA	17	TRBJ2-7	TGTGCCAGCAGCGCACACTCAAGGGACAGGGATGTGGACGAGCAGTACTTC	CASSAHSRDRDVDEQYF
NA	TRBV15	TRBD1	16	TRBJ2-7	TGTGCCACCAGCAGAGATCCGGGGACAGATCAATACGAGCAGTACTTC	CATSRDPGTDQYEQYF
NA	TRBV29-1	NA	11	TRBJ1-1	TGCAGCGTAAGGGGGAGCACTGAAGCTTTCTTT	CSVRGSTEAFF
few	TRBV7-9	TRBD1	14	TRBJ1-5	TGTGCCAGCAGCTTAGGACAGGGGTATCAGCCCCAGCATTTT	CASSLGQGYQPQHF
NA	TRBV30	NA	15	TRBJ1-1	TGTGCCTGGAGTCAAATCCTCTCGACATCTAGGGGTGCTTTCTTT	CAWSQILSTSRGAFF
NA	TRBV4-1	NA	17	TRBJ2-3	TGCGCCAGCAGCCAAGGCCCGGTAGGGTCTAGCACAGATACGCAGTATTTT	CASSQGPVGSSTDTQYF
NA	TRBV7-9	TRBD1	17	TRBJ2-2	TGTGCCAGCAGCTTAGGCCCCGGGACAGGGGAGACCGGGGAGCTGTTTTTT	CASSLGPGTGETGELFF
few	TRBV7-2	TRBD2	15	TRBJ2-1	TGTGCCAGCAGCTTGGGATTAGCGGGATGGAATGAGCAGTTCTTC	CASSLGLAGWNEQFF
few	TRBV5-1	NA	15	TRBJ2-1	TGCGCCAGCAGCTTGGACGTAAGCTCCTACAATGAGCAGTTCTTC	CASSLDVSSYNEQFF
NA	TRBV2	NA	8	TRBJ1-2	TGTGCCAGCAAGAGCTACACCTTC	CASKSYTF
few	TRBV6-1	NA	13	TRBJ1-1	TGTGCCAGCATTGTGGGCCGATGGGCTGAAGCTTTCTTT	CASIVGRWAEAFF
few	TRBV9	NA	13	TRBJ1-2	TGTGCCAGCAGCGAACGACAAAACTATGGCTACACCTTC	CASSERQNYGYTF
NA	TRBV5-1	NA	12	TRBJ1-2	TGCGCCAGCAGCTTTCCGAACTATGGCTACACCTTC	CASSFPNYGYTF
NA	TRBV27	TRBD1	17	TRBJ2-7	TGTGCCAGCAGTTTAAGGCCCTGGGACAGGGGGCCCTACGAGCAGTACTTC	CASSLRPWDRGPYEQYF
NA	TRBV29-1	NA	17	TRBJ1-2	TGCAGCGTACGTTCTATCGGCCACCCATCTCCTAACTATGGCTACACCTTC	CSVRSIGHPSPNYGYTF
NA	TRBV4-1	TRBD1	15	TRBJ2-5	TGCGCCAGCAGCCCGACGGACAGGGCGGAAGAGACCCAGTACTTC	CASSPTDRAEETQYF
few	TRBV9	NA	13	TRBJ2-7	TGTGCCAGCAGCTCCCGCTACTCCTACGAGCAGTACTTC	CASSSRYSYEQYF
NA	TRBV6-5	NA	15	TRBJ2-3	TGTGCCAGCAGTTTCGCCGGGACACTCGTAGATACGCAGTATTTT	CASSFAGTLVDTQYF
few	TRBV20-1	NA	11	TRBJ1-1	TGCAGTGCTAGATTCTGGGATGAAGCTTTCTTT	CSARFWDEAFF
few	TRBV5-4	NA	14	TRBJ1-2	TGTGCCAGCAGCTTGCAACAGACTTACTATGGCTACACCTTC	CASSLQQTYYGYTF
NA	TRBV30	NA	13	TRBJ1-1	TGTGCCTGGACTAAGAAGGGGAGGACTGAAGCTTTCTTT	CAWTKKGRTEAFF
few	TRBV7-9	NA	12	TRBJ2-5	TGTGCCAGTGACTGGCTGCAAGAGACCCAGTACTTC	CASDWLQETQYF
NA	TRBV6-5	TRBD2	15	TRBJ2-7	TGTGCCAGCAGTTATAAGGGTCTAGCGGGATACGAGCAGTACTTC	CASSYKGLAGYEQYF
NA	TRBV6-1	NA	14	TRBJ2-5	TGTGCCAGCAGTGAAGGCGCAGGGGAAGAGACCCAGTACTTC	CASSEGAGEETQYF
few	TRBV29-1	NA	11	TRBJ1-2	TGCAGCGCCGGTCAAGACTATGGCTACACCTTC	CSAGQDYGYTF
few	TRBV4-1	NA	13	TRBJ2-1	TGCGCCAGCAGCCAAGTAGGTACTAGGGGGCAGTTCTTC	CASSQVGTRGQFF
NA	TRBV7-2	TRBD1	15	TRBJ1-2	TGTGCCAGCAGCTTAAGGGGACAGGGGACGTATGGCTACACCTTC	CASSLRGQGTYGYTF
few	TRBV27	TRBD2	21	TRBJ2-6	TGTGCCAGCAGTCGAGGGAAGACTAGCGGGAGGGTCCCCTCTGGGGCCAACGTCCTGACTTTC	CASSRGKTSGRVPSGANVLTF
few	TRBV11-2	NA	14	TRBJ2-3	TGTGCCAGCTCATCCGGGCGAGGCGAGTACACGCAGTATTTT	CASSSGRGEYTQYF
few	TRBV29-1	NA	14	TRBJ1-5	TGCAGCGTTCAACCCGGTGGGGCTAATCAGCCCCAGCATTTT	CSVQPGGANQPQHF
NA	TRBV28	NA	15	TRBJ1-5	TGTGCCAGCAGCCCCGGTGGGGGACCTCATCAGCCCCAGCATTTT	CASSPGGGPHQPQHF
NA	TRBV7-9	TRBD1	15	TRBJ1-5	TGTGCCAGCACCATTAGGGGGCGGGGGATGAGGCCCCAGCATTTT	CASTIRGRGMRPQHF
NA	TRBV10-3	NA	16	TRBJ1-2	TGTGCCATCAGAGGGGCCTTCAGGGACGGCGTCTATGGCTACACCTTC	CAIRGAFRDGVYGYTF
few	TRBV7-2	NA	14	TRBJ1-5	TGTGCCAGCACCTCCCTAGTGGGCAATCAGCCCCAGCATTTT	CASTSLVGNQPQHF
NA	TRBV9	NA	16	TRBJ2-1	TGTGCCAGCAGCGTAAAGGACGGTCCGTCCTACAATGAGCAGTTCTTC	CASSVKDGPSYNEQFF
few	TRBV6-5	TRBD1	16	TRBJ2-7	TGTGCCAGCAGTTACTCACGCGGCAGGGGGTACTACGAGCAGTACTTC	CASSYSRGRGYYEQYF
NA	TRBV19	NA	17	TRBJ2-4	TGTGCCAGTAGTTCCCTTAAGGGGAGCCGAGCCAAAAACATTCAGTACTTC	CASSSLKGSRAKNIQYF
NA	TRBV6-5	NA	12	TRBJ2-2	TGTGCCACGAGACCAAGCACCGGGGAGCTGTTTTTT	CATRPSTGELFF
NA	TRBV18	NA	14	TRBJ2-7	TGTGCCAGCTCACCACCAAGGCCAACCTACGAGCAGTACTTC	CASSPPRPTYEQYF
few	TRBV7-7	NA	17	TRBJ2-7	TGTGCTAGCAGCCATATGGACAACTTCTGGAGCTCCTACGAGCAGTACTTC	CASSHMDNFWSSYEQYF
NA	TRBV5-1	NA	15	TRBJ2-1	TGCGCCAGCAGGAGGGGAGACAGCCGATACAATGAGCAGTTCTTC	CASRRGDSRYNEQFF